Sequencing of this T cell receptor beta chain was carried out in a study of blood T cell repertoires in COVID-19. The wider study: Acute and convalescent COVID-19 samples came from the United States, Italy and Spain. The analysed material was cDNA or gDNA that came from T cells, B-cell-depleted T cells, or PBMCs.

Germline V CDR1 and CDR2: MNHEY, SMNVEV (reference sequence). Trimming shortened V by 5 bases and J by 6 bases, and 21 bases separated the two germline ends. The CDR3 extends over 16 amino acids. This clone has a single count. As processed by the authors: Estimation of nucleated cell counts was performed using reference gene primer amplification. Using immunoSEQ multiplex PCR, the repertoire was profiled, and TCRdb retains in-frame clones only, with some absent. V and J calls and clone size come straight from that table; D and trimming were deduced from the DNA. The sample contains some 85,000 clones, 60% to 85% of which appear only once.

The sequenced material came from peripheral blood. The chain combines TRBV27 with TRBJ2-3; perhaps TRBD1 as D (6 bases). This clonotype was obtained from a human donor in a cohort sampled during active COVID-19. The CDR3 DNA is TGTGCCAGCAGTCTTCCTCAGGGGCGCGTGGCTGATACGCAGTATTTT. Encoded protein: CASSLPQGRVADTQYF.